One sample yielded the 27 T cell receptor beta chains listed below, sequenced in a study of T cells in Graves' hyperthyroidism and ophthalmopathy (dated by TCRdb to the late 2010s). The library relied on multiplex PCR. Instrument used: Illumina HiSeq 2000. TCR beta CDR3 regions were amplified from RNA transcripts. The first round of RT-PCR for the TCR CDR3 was performed with the HTBI primer set and the Qiagen OneStep RT-PCR kit. TCRdb reworked the public reads: Q25 trimming with fastp, MiXCR clone assembly, productive beta chains retained. Entries that share a CDR3 protein sequence are merged under the most common genes and DNA. This sample comprises about 640,000 distinct CDR3 sequences, around 13% of them detected only once. The top ten clonotypes cover approximately 13% of the sample. The sequencing sample was made of blood. The receptor set was obtained from a woman in her 50s with Graves' ophthalmopathy.

This clonotype was observed at least ten times. The chain carries TRBV10-3 and TRBJ1-5, with 8 nucleotides matching TRBD1. CDR1 is ENHRY, CDR2 SYGVKD, per germline. This CDR3 region has 16 residues. The trim removed 3 bases at V and 1 base at J, leaving 5 bases unmatched. As DNA, the CDR3 is TGTGCCATCAGTGAAAGTGACAGGGGAAGCAATCAGCCCCAGCATTTT. Translation: CAISESDRGSNQPQHF.

This clonotype was recorded many times. V usage is TRBV5-1 and J usage is TRBJ1-1; D is undetermined. Germline V gene sequence: CDR1 SGHRS, CDR2 YFSETQ. Trimming cost V 2 bases and J 0 bases, with 11 bases left between them. This CDR3 region has 15 residues. CDR3 bases: TGCGCCAGCAGCTTTGGCGGCACTATGAACACTGAAGCTTTCTTT. Residues: CASSFGGTMNTEAFF. Filled out from reference TRBV5-1 and TRBJ1-1, the complete variable domain reads KAGVTQTPRYLIKTRGQQVTLSCSPISGHRSVSWYQQTPGQGLQFLFEYFSETQRNKGNFPGRFSGRQFSNSRSEMNVSTLELGDSALYLCASSFGGTMNTEAFFGQGTRLTVV.

There are many counts of this clonotype. The chain is built from TRBV30 and TRBJ2-7, with unresolved D. V was clipped by 1 base and J by 6 bases, with 7 bases between them. The CDR3 extends over 11 amino acids. Germline V lookup: CDR1 GTSNPN, CDR2 SVGIG (reference sequence). CDR3 DNA: TGTGCCTGGAGTGGGGGTTTCGAGCAGTACTTC. Protein sequence: CAWSGGFEQYF.

The table lists this clonotype with many counts. The chain recombines TRBV20-1 with TRBJ2-2, with D hard to call. Trimming cost V 0 bases and J 0 bases, with 11 bases left between them. The CDR3 length is 16 residues. Germline V lookup: CDR1 DFQATT, CDR2 SNEGSKA (reference sequence). In DNA, the CDR3 is TGCAGTGCTAGAGATCGGATTTCAGCGAACACCGGGGAGCTGTTTTTT. Residues: CSARDRISANTGELFF.

In this sample, this clonotype turned up many times. The chain is built from TRBV28 and TRBJ2-3, with 13 bases lining up with TRBD2. The junction had 2 bases not matched to a gene; V was cut back by 5 bases and J by 3 bases. Germline assignment: CDR1 MDHEN and CDR2 SYDVKM. CDR3 length equals 15 residues. This CDR3 reads CASSRTSGRTDTQYF. DNA of the CDR3: TGTGCCAGCAGTCGGACTAGCGGGAGAACAGATACGCAGTATTTT.

The chain couples TRBV11-2 to TRBJ2-6; D unresolved. The CDR3 runs to 15 residues. Germline CDR1 reads SGHAT; CDR2 reads FQNNGV. V lost 5 bases to trimming and J lost 2 bases, with 10 bases between them. CDR3 sequence reads: CASSMEGPGANVLTF. Here the CDR3 DNA reads TGTGCCAGCAGCATGGAAGGGCCTGGGGCCAACGTCCTGACTTTC.

This clonotype has at least ten counts. V and J are TRBV15 and TRBJ2-3; 11 bases align to TRBD1. The V gene end was trimmed by 2 bases and the J gene end by 4 bases; junction bases not matched to a gene: 2. CDR1 and CDR2 from the germline V gene are LNHNV and YYDKDF (reference sequence). The CDR3 runs to 15 residues. The CDR3 region has the DNA TGTGCCACCAGCAGACAGGGACAGGGGGCAGATACGCAGTATTTT. Amino acid sequence: CATSRQGQGADTQYF.

This clonotype was detected ten times or more. The chain links TRBV11-3 to TRBJ2-1; 9 bases align to TRBD2. This CDR3 comprises 15 residues. Trimming removed 6 bases from V and 9 bases from J; junction bases left unmatched: 12. CDR1 and CDR2 (germline): SGHNT, YENEEA. The CDR3: CASSSGLSGRLEQFF. The CDR3 nucleotides read TGTGCCAGCAGTTCCGGACTAAGCGGGAGGCTTGAGCAGTTCTTC.

This clonotype occurred many times. The genes are TRBV12-3 or TRBV12-4 and TRBJ1-1, with D unclear. Trimming shortened V by 7 bases and J by 11 bases, and 17 bases separated the two germline ends. The CDR3 is 12 amino acids. CDR3 residues: CASTTAERRAFF. The CDR3 DNA is TGTGCCAGCACCACAGCCGAGCGAAGGGCTTTCTTT.

This clonotype was observed at least ten times. CDR3 nucleotides: TGTGCCACCAGCAGAGATCCGGAGGGGCCGACAGAGACCCAGTACTTC. This sequence encodes CATSRDPEGPTETQYF. The rearrangement joins TRBV15 to TRBJ2-5; possible D gene TRBD2, 6 bases. This CDR3 is 16 amino acids long. Germline CDR1 is LNHNV and CDR2 is YYDKDF (reference sequence). Trimming removed 0 bases at V and 4 bases at J, with 15 bases between.

This clonotype was seen repeatedly, ten times or more. The rearrangement joins TRBV7-9 to TRBJ1-6; no definite D call. Between the trimmed V and J ends, which lost 7 bases and 6 bases, there was a span of 16 bases. Germline loops: CDR1 SEHNR, CDR2 FQNEAQ (reference sequence). There are 15 residues in the CDR3. The CDR3 sequence is CASTRRTPANSPLHF. The CDR3 coding sequence is TGTGCCAGCACCCGACGGACGCCTGCTAATTCACCCCTCCACTTT.

This clonotype was observed a handful of times. J is TRBJ1-5 and V is TRBV28, with 7 bases identical to TRBD1. The J segment lost 3 bases and the V segment lost 6 bases, leaving 5 bases of the junction unmatched. CDR3 length: 14 amino acids. In germline, CDR1 is MDHEN, CDR2 SYDVKM. The DNA for the CDR3 is TGTGCCAGCAGAGGGGGACAGCTCAATCAGCCCCAGCATTTT. Translation: CASRGGQLNQPQHF.

This clonotype was detected ten times or more. The chain carries TRBV7-8 and TRBJ2-7; possibly TRBD1 for D (6 bases). Germline CDR1 and CDR2: SGHVS and FQNEAQ. This CDR3 is 16 amino acids long. V was shortened by 1 base and J by 3 bases, with 16 bases between the two germline ends. The CDR3 DNA reads as TGTGCCAGCAGCTTAGACTGGGGGCGAGGAGGCTACGAGCAGTACTTC. Its translation: CASSLDWGRGGYEQYF.

Many counts were recorded for this clonotype. This chain's CDR3 is CASSYSGRGRDQPQHF. DNA of the CDR3: TGTGCCAGCAGTTACTCGGGCAGGGGGCGCGATCAGCCCCAGCATTTT. The chain recombines TRBV6-6 with TRBJ1-5; 8 positions agree with TRBD1. The CDR3 loop spans 16 amino acids. Trimming took 0 bases from V and 5 from J; bases not matched to a gene: 6. The germline gives CDR1 MNHNY, CDR2 SVGAGI (reference sequence).

This chain connects TRBV6-2 or TRBV6-3 to TRBJ2-1; 10 bases are shared with TRBD2. The CDR3 is made up of 13 amino acids. Germline V gives CDR1 MNHEY, CDR2 SVGEGT. The J segment lost 14 bases and the V segment lost 5 bases, leaving 9 bases of the junction unmatched. CDR3 protein: CASSPYTSGIEFF. CDR3 DNA: TGTGCCAGCAGTCCCTATACTAGCGGGATAGAGTTCTTC.

The chain uses TRBV28 and TRBJ2-3; TRBD1 might be the D (6 bases). From germline, CDR1 is MDHEN and CDR2 SYDVKM. The CDR3 is made up of 16 amino acids. Trimming shortened V by 8 bases and J by 8 bases, and 26 bases separated the two germline ends. As DNA, the CDR3 is TGTGCCAGCTCTGCTCCTGGATCCATTACACAGGGTACGCAGTATTTT. Encoded protein: CASSAPGSITQGTQYF.

The V call is TRBV28, the J call TRBJ2-2, with D possibly called TRBD1 or TRBD2 (6 bases each). The CDR3 totals 13 residues. V was shortened by 7 bases and J by 2 bases, with 8 bases between the two germline ends. The germline gives CDR1 MDHEN, CDR2 SYDVKM. The CDR3 protein is CASTGANTGELFF. CDR3 DNA sequence: TGTGCCAGCACGGGGGCTAACACCGGGGAGCTGTTTTTT. Full variable domain (outside the CDR3, taken from reference TRBV28 and TRBJ2-2): DVKVTQSSRYLVKRTGEKVFLECVQDMDHENMFWYRQDPGLGLRLIYFSYDVKMKEKGDIPEGYSVSREKKERFSLILESASTNQTSMYLCASTGANTGELFFGEGSRLTVL.

This clonotype was seen repeatedly, ten times or more. The gene calls are TRBV20-1 and TRBJ2-3; TRBD2 might be the D (5 bases). The V gene lost 1 base and the J gene lost 7 bases, with 9 bases spanning the gap. Germline V gene lookup returns CDR1 DFQATT and CDR2 SNEGSKA (reference sequence). This CDR3 is built from 12 residues. The CDR3 DNA follows: TGCAGTGCTAGAGGTTGGAGGAATACGCAGTATTTT. Translated: CSARGWRNTQYF.

The chain is built from TRBV10-3 and TRBJ2-1; 12 bases are a match to TRBD2. The trim removed 6 bases at V and 8 bases at J, leaving 8 bases unmatched. The CDR3 length is 15 residues. Per the germline V gene, CDR1 is ENHRY and CDR2 is SYGVKD. The CDR3 spells CAISTSGRSPHEQFF. For the CDR3, the DNA is TGTGCCATCAGCACTAGCGGGAGGTCCCCTCATGAGCAGTTCTTC.

The V call is TRBV15, the J call TRBJ2-3; D call uncertain. The germline V gene has CDR1 LNHNV and CDR2 YYDKDF (reference sequence). The V gene lost 1 base and the J gene lost 6 bases, with 5 bases spanning the gap. The CDR3 is made up of 12 amino acids. CDR3 sequence (DNA): TGTGCCACCAGCAGAGCCGCGGATACGCAGTATTTT. This gives the protein CATSRAADTQYF. Combining the CDR3 with reference TRBV15 and TRBJ2-3 gives the whole variable domain DAMVIQNPRYQVTQFGKPVTLSCSQTLNHNVMYWYQQKSSQAPKLLFHYYDKDFNNEADTPDNFQSRRPNTSFCFLDIRSPGLGDTAMYLCATSRAADTQYFGPGTRLTVL.

The V call is TRBV20-1, the J call TRBJ2-1; 9 bases match TRBD2. Germline V lookup: CDR1 DFQATT, CDR2 SNEGSKA (reference sequence). With V trimmed by 0 bases and J by 5 bases, 5 bases remained unmatched. The length of the CDR3 is 15 residues. The CDR3, as DNA: TGCAGTGCTAGAGAAGGTAGCGGGGGCGACAATGAGCAGTTCTTC. Its translation is CSAREGSGGDNEQFF.

A remark on this clonotype: A clone one base away is much larger, so this may be a read error. The V and J genes are TRBV10-3 and TRBJ2-7; a possible D gene is TRBD2 (5 bases). Germline CDR1 ENHRY, CDR2 SYGVKD. This CDR3 region has 14 residues. In nucleotides, the CDR3 is TGTGGCATCAGTGAGGCGGGTTTACCCTACGAGCAGTACTTC. This sequence encodes CGISEAGLPYEQYF.

This clonotype came up many times. The chain has TRBV12-3 or TRBV12-4 and TRBJ2-2; TRBD2 matches at 15 bases. This CDR3 region has 17 residues. J gave up 6 bases and V 5 bases, and 7 bases lay outside the gene matches. CDR3: CASSRPGLAGGAGELFF. CDR3 coding DNA: TGTGCCAGCAGTCGGCCGGGACTAGCGGGAGGAGCCGGGGAGCTGTTTTTT.

This clonotype was recorded at least ten times. The genes are TRBV6-2 or TRBV6-3 and TRBJ2-3; 9 positions match TRBD2. This CDR3 has 15 residues. The ends lost 5 bases at V and 4 bases at J; junction bases unmatched: 7. CDR1 is MNHEY and CDR2 is SVGEGT in the germline V gene. This CDR3 reads CASSRQREVPDTQYF. The CDR3 DNA reads as TGTGCCAGCAGTCGGCAGCGGGAGGTTCCAGATACGCAGTATTTT.

The chain links TRBV25-1 to TRBJ2-7; D is possibly TRBD2 (5 bases). Trimming shortened V by 6 bases and J by 5 bases, and 17 bases separated the two germline ends. CDR1 is MGHDK, CDR2 SYGVNS, per germline. This CDR3 is 14 amino acids long. The CDR3 spells CASRYSAGEDEQYF. The CDR3 nucleotides read TGTGCCAGCAGATACAGCGCCGGGGAAGACGAGCAGTACTTC.

This clonotype was found many times. The rearrangement joins TRBV3-1 to TRBJ1-6, with 9 bases lining up with TRBD1. Germline lookup yields CDR1 LGHDT and CDR2 YNNKEL (reference sequence). The J segment lost 9 bases and the V segment lost 0 bases, leaving 3 bases of the junction unmatched. This CDR3 comprises 15 residues. CDR3 coding DNA: TGTGCCAGCAGCCAAGATACAGGGGGCAGTTCACCCCTCCACTTT. Amino acid sequence: CASSQDTGGSSPLHF.

This clonotype was seen at least ten times. The V gene is TRBV20-1, the J gene TRBJ2-1, with 7 nucleotides matching TRBD2. After removal of 6 bases from V and 5 bases from J, the junction contained 10 bases not matched to a gene. Germline CDR1 reads DFQATT; CDR2 reads SNEGSKA (reference sequence). CDR3 length: 14 residues. CDR3 region: CSANAASGDNEQFF. CDR3 DNA: TGCAGTGCGAACGCAGCTAGCGGAGACAATGAGCAGTTCTTC.